Presented here are 8 T cell receptor beta chains from one specimen sequenced in a study of blood T cell repertoires in COVID-19. The protocol was immunoSEQ multiplex PCR, while the TCRdb copy is restricted to in-frame clones and leaves out a portion. This table holds around 59,000 clones, 73% found once. Sequenced sample: peripheral blood. The receptors were gathered from a woman between 50 and 59 years old with active or convalescent COVID-19.

This clone came up once. The chain combines TRBV19 with TRBJ1-2; D unclear. This CDR3 spans 15 amino acids. V lost 2 bases to trimming and J lost 7 bases, with 17 bases between them. Germline lookup yields CDR1 LNHDA and CDR2 SQIVND (reference sequence). The DNA of the CDR3 is TGTGCCAGTAGTATAATAAGAAGGGAGCCCGGTGGCTACACCTTC. As protein: CASSIIRREPGGYTF.

This CDR3 reads CASNGHLQETQYF. The CDR3 DNA reads TGTGCCAGCAATGGACACCTCCAAGAGACCCAGTACTTC. V usage is TRBV2 and J usage is TRBJ2-5; TRBD1 is a possible D gene (5 bases). Germline CDR1 and CDR2: SNHLY and FYNNEI. V was shortened by 7 bases and J by 1 base, with 10 bases between the two germline ends. The CDR3 spans 13 residues.

V usage is TRBV9 and J usage is TRBJ1-6, with D unclear. Trimming stripped 7 bases from V and 13 bases from J, with 15 bases between. CDR1 is SGDLS, CDR2 YYNGEE, per germline. CDR3 length: 12 residues. The CDR3 reads CASGEWGVPLHF. Written as DNA, the CDR3 is TGTGCCAGCGGGGAATGGGGAGTCCCCCTCCACTTT.

The gene calls are TRBV5-4 and TRBJ1-1; unclear D gene. CDR3 length equals 16 residues. V gave up 0 bases and J gave up 1 base, with 13 bases separating them. In germline, CDR1 is SGHNT, CDR2 YYREEE (reference sequence). This chain's CDR3 is CASSLERATKNTEAFF. The CDR3 DNA reads as TGTGCCAGCAGCTTGGAGAGGGCAACTAAGAACACTGAAGCTTTCTTT.

This clone appeared a few times. This chain links TRBV9 with TRBJ1-4; a weak D match, TRBD1 (5 bases). The CDR3 is 15 amino acids. V shed 3 bases and J shed 4 bases, with 13 bases lying between them. Germline values: CDR1 SGDLS, CDR2 YYNGEE. The chain's CDR3 is CASSAQAGGNEKLFF. The CDR3 nucleotides read TGTGCCAGCAGCGCCCAGGCGGGGGGTAATGAAAAACTGTTTTTT.

This clone appeared a few times. The V call is TRBV4-2, the J call TRBJ2-5; TRBD2 matches 8 bases. The CDR3 runs to 17 residues. Germline values: CDR1 LGHNA, CDR2 YNFKEQ. With V trimmed by 2 bases and J by 1 base, 9 bases remained unmatched. For the CDR3, the DNA is TGTGCCAGCAGCCAAACCGGGACTAGAGGCCTCCAAGAGACCCAGTACTTC. Translated, it gives CASSQTGTRGLQETQYF.

V gene TRBV24-1 combines with J gene TRBJ2-3; 8 bases align to TRBD2. The CDR3 spans 15 residues. Per germline, CDR1 KGHDR and CDR2 SFDVKD. The ends lost 1 base at V and 3 bases at J; junction bases unmatched: 2. CDR3 sequence: CATSDFASGTDTQYF. The CDR3 nucleotides read TGTGCCACCAGTGATTTTGCTAGCGGGACAGATACGCAGTATTTT.

Written as DNA, the CDR3 is TGTGCCAGCAGTACGGCAGGTTATAGCAATCAGCCCCAGCATTTT. Protein sequence: CASSTAGYSNQPQHF. This sequence joins TRBV6-5 and TRBJ1-5; no clear D. Trimming took off 5 bases at V and 0 bases at J, with 11 bases between the two ends. This CDR3 has 15 amino acids. The germline V gene encodes CDR1 MNHEY and CDR2 SVGAGI.